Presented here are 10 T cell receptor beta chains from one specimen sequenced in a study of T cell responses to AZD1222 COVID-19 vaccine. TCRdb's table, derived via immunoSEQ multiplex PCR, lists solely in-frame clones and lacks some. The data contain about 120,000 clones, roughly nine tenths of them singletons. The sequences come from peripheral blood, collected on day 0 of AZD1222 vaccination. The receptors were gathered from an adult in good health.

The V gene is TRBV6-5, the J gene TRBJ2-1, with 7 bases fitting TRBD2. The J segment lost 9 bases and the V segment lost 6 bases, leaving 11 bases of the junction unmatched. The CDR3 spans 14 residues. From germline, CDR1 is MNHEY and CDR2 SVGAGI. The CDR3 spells CASSFSGKRSEQFF. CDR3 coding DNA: TGTGCCAGCAGCTTCAGCGGGAAAAGGAGTGAGCAGTTCTTC.

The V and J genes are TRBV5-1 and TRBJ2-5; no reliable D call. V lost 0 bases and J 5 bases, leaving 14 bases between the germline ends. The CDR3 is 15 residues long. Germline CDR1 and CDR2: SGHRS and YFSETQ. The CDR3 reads CASSLDPAFGETQYF. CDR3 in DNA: TGCGCCAGCAGCTTGGACCCCGCGTTTGGGGAGACCCAGTACTTC.

The CDR3 region is CASSLEAGDNYGYTF. The CDR3 DNA reads as TGTGCCAGCAGCTTAGAGGCAGGGGATAACTATGGCTACACCTTC. J is TRBJ1-2 and V is TRBV11-3; D might be TRBD1 (6 bases). In germline, CDR1 is SGHNT, CDR2 YENEEA. This CDR3 has 15 residues. Trimming pared 0 bases from V and 1 base from J, leaving 9 bases between.

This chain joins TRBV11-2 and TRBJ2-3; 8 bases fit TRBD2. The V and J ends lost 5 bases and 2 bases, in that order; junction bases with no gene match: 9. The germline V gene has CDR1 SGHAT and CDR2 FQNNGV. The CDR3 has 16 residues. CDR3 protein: CASSANPGLDTDTQYF. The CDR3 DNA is TGTGCCAGCAGCGCAAACCCGGGACTAGACACAGATACGCAGTATTTT.

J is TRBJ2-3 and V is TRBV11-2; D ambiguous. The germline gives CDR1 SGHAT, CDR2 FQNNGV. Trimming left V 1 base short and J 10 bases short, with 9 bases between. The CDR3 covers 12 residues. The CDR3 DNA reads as TGTGCCAGCAGCTTAGGAGAGCTGCCGCAGTATTTT. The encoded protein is CASSLGELPQYF. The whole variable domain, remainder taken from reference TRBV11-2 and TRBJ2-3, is EAGVAQSPRYKIIEKRQSVAFWCNPISGHATLYWYQQILGQGPKLLIQFQNNGVVDDSQLPKDRFSAERLKGVDSTLKIQPAKLEDSAVYLCASSLGELPQYFGPGTRLTVL.

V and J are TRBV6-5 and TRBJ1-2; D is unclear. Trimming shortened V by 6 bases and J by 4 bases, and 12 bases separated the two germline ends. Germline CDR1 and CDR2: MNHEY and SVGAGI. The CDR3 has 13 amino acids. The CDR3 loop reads CASSDGAPYGYTF. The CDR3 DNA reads TGTGCCAGCAGCGACGGAGCGCCCTATGGCTACACCTTC.

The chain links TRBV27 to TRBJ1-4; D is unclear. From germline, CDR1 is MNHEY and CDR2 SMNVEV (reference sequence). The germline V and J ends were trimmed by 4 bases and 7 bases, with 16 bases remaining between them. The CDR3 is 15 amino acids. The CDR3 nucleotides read TGTGCCAGCAGTTCTGCGTGGAATGTGGGTGAAAAACTGTTTTTT. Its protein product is CASSSAWNVGEKLFF.

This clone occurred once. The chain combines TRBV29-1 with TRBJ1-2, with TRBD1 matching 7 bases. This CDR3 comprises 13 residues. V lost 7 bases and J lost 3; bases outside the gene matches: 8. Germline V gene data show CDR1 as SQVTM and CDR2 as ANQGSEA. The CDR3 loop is CSGRQGTDYGYTF. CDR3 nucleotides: TGCAGCGGACGACAGGGAACCGACTATGGCTACACCTTC.

CDR3 sequence: CASSETGSLGYTF. The CDR3 bases are TGTGCCAGCAGCGAAACAGGGTCACTAGGCTACACCTTC. V usage is TRBV7-9 and J usage is TRBJ1-2; a possible D gene is TRBD1 (6 bases). Germline V gene data show CDR1 as SEHNR and CDR2 as FQNEAQ (reference sequence). Trimming stripped 5 bases from V and 8 bases from J, with 15 bases between. The CDR3 is 13 residues long.

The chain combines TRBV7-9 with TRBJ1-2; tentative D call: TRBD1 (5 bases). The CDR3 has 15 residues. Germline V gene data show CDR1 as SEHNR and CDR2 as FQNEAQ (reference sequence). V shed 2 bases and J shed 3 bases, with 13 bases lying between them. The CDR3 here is CASSLSAGIDYGYTF. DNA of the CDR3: TGTGCCAGCAGCTTATCCGCAGGGATCGACTATGGCTACACCTTC.